This T cell receptor beta chain came from a study of blood T cell repertoires in COVID-19. Whole-study context: PBMCs, B-cell-depleted T cells, or T cells provided the cDNA or gDNA that made up the material.

The germline V and J ends were trimmed by 1 base and 6 bases, with 13 bases remaining between them. CDR3 length: 14 residues. Germline CDR1 and CDR2: SGHVS and FNYEAQ. As processed by the authors: Counts of nucleated cells, estimated from reference gene primer amplification, were obtained. TCRdb's table, derived via immunoSEQ multiplex PCR, lists solely in-frame clones and lacks some. That table supplies the V and J calls and clone size; D and trimming were determined from the DNA. The sample comprises over 200,000 clones, 80% of which are singletons, and roughly 4.9% rests with the top ten. This clone appeared once.

The receptor's source is a human donor in a cohort sampled during active COVID-19. The rearrangement uses TRBV7-6 and TRBJ2-7; no clear D gene. The sample taken for sequencing was peripheral blood. The DNA for the CDR3 is TGTGCCAGCAGCTTAGTAGTGGCAGGTGGCGAGCAGTACTTC. Protein sequence: CASSLVVAGGEQYF.